This is a list of T cell receptor beta chains from one sample in a study of blood T cells in healthy people across ages. MiXCR, applied by TCRdb to the 5' RACE reads, yields one record per CDR3 protein. The sample includes some 1.5 million distinct CDR3 sequences, approximately 28% seen only once; the top ten take 7.7%. Material: blood. Source of these receptors: a woman between 25 and 40 years old in good health. Each CDR3 is given with its conserved first and last residue. Fields, in order: D gene, V gene, J gene, clone size, CDR3 DNA, CDR3 protein. The D gene is left open where the match is weak. Size tells how often a clone was seen (once, few, many) or the class of an expanded clone, and some rows leave it out.

D: NA
V: TRBV5-6
J: TRBJ1-2
size: NA
DNA: TGTGCCAGCAACCTGTACACCGGGAGACTCTATGGCTACACCTTC
CDR3: CASNLYTGRLYGYTF

D: NA
V: TRBV12-3/TRBV12-4
J: TRBJ1-4
size: many
DNA: TGTGCCAGCAGCTCTGGGAGGGGAGAAAAACTGTTTTTT
CDR3: CASSSGRGEKLFF

D: TRBD2
V: TRBV10-2
J: TRBJ2-4
size: few
DNA: TGCGCCAGCGCACTGCGGGAGGGAAACATTCAGTACTTC
CDR3: CASALREGNIQYF

D: NA
V: TRBV4-2
J: TRBJ2-3
size: many
DNA: TGTGCCAGCAGCCAAGAAGGGCTAGGGCCAGATACGCAGTATTTT
CDR3: CASSQEGLGPDTQYF

D: NA
V: TRBV5-1
J: TRBJ2-7
size: few
DNA: TGCGCCAGCAGAAAAGTTTTTGTGACCGAGAAGTATGAGCAGTACTTC
CDR3: CASRKVFVTEKYEQYF

D: TRBD1
V: TRBV2
J: TRBJ1-6
size: NA
DNA: TGTGCCAGCAGTGAAACAGGGGATTCACCCCTCCACTTT
CDR3: CASSETGDSPLHF

D: TRBD2
V: TRBV20-1
J: TRBJ2-3
size: NA
DNA: TGCAGTGCTAGAGCCCTGATTTGGACTAGCGGAACAGATACGCAGTATTTT
CDR3: CSARALIWTSGTDTQYF

D: NA
V: TRBV29-1
J: TRBJ1-5
size: NA
DNA: TGCAGCGTTGAAGAAGTCGGGGGGCAGCCCCAGCATTTT
CDR3: CSVEEVGGQPQHF

D: TRBD2
V: TRBV3-1
J: TRBJ2-1
size: few
DNA: TGTGCCAGCAGCCAACGCCGGACTAGCGGGAATGAGCAGTTCTTC
CDR3: CASSQRRTSGNEQFF

D: NA
V: TRBV25-1
J: TRBJ2-3
size: NA
DNA: TGTGCCAGCAGTGAAGTAACCGTTAGCACAGATACGCAGTATTTT
CDR3: CASSEVTVSTDTQYF

D: NA
V: TRBV25-1
J: TRBJ2-5
size: few
DNA: TGTGCCAGCATCCCAGCCCGGGGGGCGGGAGAGACCCAGTACTTC
CDR3: CASIPARGAGETQYF

D: TRBD2
V: TRBV6-2/TRBV6-3
J: TRBJ2-1
size: NA
DNA: TGTGCCAGCAGTCTGCGGGAGCCTCCCTACAATGAGCAGTTCTTC
CDR3: CASSLREPPYNEQFF

D: NA
V: TRBV29-1
J: TRBJ1-2
size: few
DNA: TGCAGCGTTGAAGCCCCGGCTGGCTACACCTTC
CDR3: CSVEAPAGYTF

D: TRBD1
V: TRBV5-6
J: TRBJ2-7
size: NA
DNA: TGTGCCAGCAGCTTTGGGACAGGGGTCGAGCAGTACTTC
CDR3: CASSFGTGVEQYF

D: NA
V: TRBV29-1
J: TRBJ2-3
size: few
DNA: NA
CDR3: CSVGGGAAREYF

D: TRBD1
V: TRBV9
J: TRBJ1-4
size: NA
DNA: TGTGCCAGCAGCCCATGGGACAGCCTAAATGAAAAGCTGTTTTTT
CDR3: CASSPWDSLNEKLFF

D: NA
V: TRBV7-3
J: TRBJ2-6
size: NA
DNA: TGTGCCAGCAGCTCATCAGGGGTAGGGGGTCCTGGGGCCAACGTCCTGACTTTC
CDR3: CASSSSGVGGPGANVLTF

D: NA
V: TRBV14
J: TRBJ2-1
size: NA
DNA: TGTGCCAGCAGCCAAGACTGGGGGGACAATGAGCAGTTCTTC
CDR3: CASSQDWGDNEQFF

D: TRBD2
V: TRBV5-1
J: TRBJ2-3
size: few
DNA: TGCGCCAGCAGCTTGGGACTAGCGGGGGGTCCGCTCAGGGATACGCAGTATTTT
CDR3: CASSLGLAGGPLRDTQYF

D: TRBD2
V: TRBV6-4
J: TRBJ2-3
size: few
DNA: TGTGCCAGCAGTGAGGGCTCAGCGGGAGTAGCAGATACGCAGTATTTT
CDR3: CASSEGSAGVADTQYF

D: TRBD2
V: TRBV20-1
J: TRBJ2-7
size: few
DNA: TGCAGTGCTCGGGAGACTAGCGTTCAGACCTACGAGCAGTACTTC
CDR3: CSARETSVQTYEQYF

D: NA
V: TRBV7-9
J: TRBJ1-4
size: NA
DNA: TGTGCCAGCAGCCTAGGGCGACAGTCTAATGAAAAACTGTTTTTT
CDR3: CASSLGRQSNEKLFF

D: NA
V: TRBV5-1
J: TRBJ1-2
size: many
DNA: TGCGCCAGCAGCACGGACGGAACCCCTGATGGCTACACCTTC
CDR3: CASSTDGTPDGYTF

D: NA
V: TRBV29-1
J: TRBJ2-1
size: many
DNA: TGCAGCGTTGAAGATAGGGCCAATGAGCAGTTCTTC
CDR3: CSVEDRANEQFF

D: TRBD2
V: TRBV29-1
J: TRBJ2-5
size: few
DNA: TGCAGCGTTGTATGGGCTAGCGGTCAAGAGACCCAGTACTTC
CDR3: CSVVWASGQETQYF

D: TRBD2
V: TRBV7-2
J: TRBJ2-7
size: NA
DNA: TGTGCCAGCAGCTTAGCAAGGGGCGGGGGGACCGAGCAGTACTTC
CDR3: CASSLARGGGTEQYF

D: NA
V: TRBV10-3
J: TRBJ1-1
size: few
DNA: TGTGCCATCAGTGGCCGGGCGGCGAACACTGAAGCTTTCTTT
CDR3: CAISGRAANTEAFF

D: TRBD2
V: TRBV12-5
J: TRBJ2-1
size: NA
DNA: TGTGCTAGTGGTTTGGTAACAGCGGGGGGGAATGAGCAGTTCTTC
CDR3: CASGLVTAGGNEQFF

D: NA
V: TRBV6-1
J: TRBJ2-1
size: NA
DNA: TGTGCCAGCAGCGTAGACGACTTCCCAGGGTGGGATGAGCAGTTCTTC
CDR3: CASSVDDFPGWDEQFF

D: NA
V: TRBV12-5
J: TRBJ2-3
size: few
DNA: TGTGCTAGTGGTTTTGTCGCAGATACGCAGTATTTT
CDR3: CASGFVADTQYF

D: TRBD2
V: TRBV28
J: TRBJ2-7
size: NA
DNA: TGTGCCAGCAGTCCTCGTGGTAGCGGGCACCCCTACGAGCAGTACTTC
CDR3: CASSPRGSGHPYEQYF

D: NA
V: TRBV7-2
J: TRBJ2-7
size: NA
DNA: TGTGCCAGCAGCTTTGACACCTCCTACAATGAGCAGTACTTC
CDR3: CASSFDTSYNEQYF

D: NA
V: TRBV7-2
J: TRBJ2-1
size: NA
DNA: TGTGCCAGCAGCGGGACCTTCTACAATGAGCAGTTCTTC
CDR3: CASSGTFYNEQFF

D: NA
V: TRBV5-1
J: TRBJ2-4
size: many
DNA: TGCGCCAGCAGCCCGGGGTCCAATGACATTCAGTACTTC
CDR3: CASSPGSNDIQYF

D: NA
V: TRBV28
J: TRBJ1-2
size: few
DNA: TGTGCCAGCAGTTTATATCTGGTTACGAACTATGGCTACACCTTC
CDR3: CASSLYLVTNYGYTF

D: NA
V: TRBV19
J: TRBJ1-5
size: few
DNA: TGTGCCAGTAAAAAAGGAGGGCCCTTCGATCAGCCCCAGCATTTT
CDR3: CASKKGGPFDQPQHF

D: NA
V: TRBV11-1
J: TRBJ1-1
size: NA
DNA: TGTGCCAGCAACGCTTTAGGCGCTGGGCCGAACACTGAAGCTTTCTTT
CDR3: CASNALGAGPNTEAFF

D: TRBD1
V: TRBV6-6
J: TRBJ2-5
size: many
DNA: TGTGCAGCACAGGGGGCGATGAATTGGGAGACCCAGTACTTC
CDR3: CAAQGAMNWETQYF

D: TRBD1
V: TRBV5-6
J: TRBJ1-2
size: NA
DNA: TGTGCCAGCAGCCGCCAGACAGGGCCTCACACCTTC
CDR3: CASSRQTGPHTF

D: NA
V: TRBV20-1
J: TRBJ1-2
size: NA
DNA: TGTAGTGCGACACCCATGTCTAACTATGGCTACACCTTC
CDR3: CSATPMSNYGYTF

D: NA
V: TRBV6-5
J: TRBJ1-2
size: few
DNA: TGTGCCAGCAGTTACGGACTGATCTATGGCTACACCTTC
CDR3: CASSYGLIYGYTF

D: TRBD2
V: TRBV7-2
J: TRBJ2-5
size: few
DNA: TGTGCCAGCAGCTTATGGACTAGTCCAGAGACCCAGTACTTC
CDR3: CASSLWTSPETQYF